Listed below are T cell receptor beta chains from one sample, sequenced in a study of technical replicates of blood from a few donors. Sequencing used immunoSEQ multiplex PCR; TCRdb keeps in-frame clones, though not all of them. The table has around 100,000 clones, approximately 96% seen once. The sequenced sample was T cells isolated from PBMCs. The origin of the receptors is a human donor in good health. Each CDR3 is given with its conserved first and last residue. Fields, in order: J gene, V gene, clone size, D gene, CDR3 protein, CDR3 DNA. The D gene is left open where the match is weak. Clone size appears in some rows only: once, few, many, or a class for an expanded clone.

J: TRBJ2-7
V: TRBV5-6
size: .
D: .
CDR3: CASSYDRFGEQYF
DNA: TGTGCCAGCAGCTATGACAGATTCGGCGAGCAGTACTTC

J: TRBJ1-2
V: TRBV28
size: .
D: .
CDR3: CASSTPKTANYGYTF
DNA: TGTGCCAGCAGTACACCAAAGACAGCCAACTATGGCTACACCTTC

J: TRBJ1-2
V: TRBV9
size: .
D: TRBD1
CDR3: CASSLEGARGYTF
DNA: TGTGCCAGCAGCTTAGAGGGGGCGCGCGGCTACACCTTC

J: TRBJ2-7
V: TRBV6-5
size: .
D: .
CDR3: CASSIGQTAYEQYF
DNA: TGTGCCAGCAGTATTGGACAGACGGCCTACGAGCAGTACTTC

J: TRBJ2-1
V: TRBV5-4
size: .
D: TRBD1
CDR3: CASSWDRVLYEQFF
DNA: TGTGCCAGCAGCTGGGACAGGGTATTATATGAGCAGTTCTTC

J: TRBJ2-7
V: TRBV6-5
size: .
D: .
CDR3: CASSGRQEYSYEQYF
DNA: TGTGCCAGCAGTGGAAGACAGGAGTACTCCTACGAGCAGTACTTC

J: TRBJ2-7
V: TRBV9
size: .
D: .
CDR3: CASSVGTAYEQYF
DNA: TGTGCCAGCAGCGTAGGTACAGCCTACGAGCAGTACTTC

J: TRBJ2-7
V: TRBV5-4
size: .
D: .
CDR3: CASSSGLKNSYEQYF
DNA: TGTGCCAGCAGTTCAGGACTTAAAAACTCCTACGAGCAGTACTTC

J: TRBJ1-5
V: TRBV11-2
size: .
D: .
CDR3: CASSLGPGQPQHF
DNA: TGTGCCAGCAGCTTAGGGCCGGGTCAGCCCCAGCATTTT

J: TRBJ2-5
V: TRBV4-1
size: once
D: .
CDR3: CASSQRGGETQYF
DNA: TGCGCCAGCAGCCAACGGGGTGGCGAGACCCAGTACTTC

J: TRBJ2-1
V: TRBV11-3
size: .
D: .
CDR3: CASSLGTDNRDSYNEQFF
DNA: TGTGCCAGCAGCTTAGGGACGGATAATCGGGACTCCTACAATGAGCAGTTCTTC

J: TRBJ2-7
V: TRBV6-4
size: .
D: .
CDR3: CASSDPVGLTFYYEQYF
DNA: TGTGCCAGCAGTGACCCCGTCGGACTGACCTTTTACTACGAGCAGTACTTC

J: TRBJ1-1
V: TRBV18
size: few
D: .
CDR3: CASSLGQNTEAFF
DNA: TGTGCCAGCTCCCTCGGACAGAACACTGAAGCTTTCTTT

J: TRBJ1-3
V: TRBV6-5
size: .
D: .
CDR3: CASRRMAAGNTIYF
DNA: TGTGCCAGCAGGAGGATGGCTGCTGGAAACACCATATATTTT

J: TRBJ2-3
V: TRBV6-1
size: .
D: .
CDR3: CASSESGVNTQYF
DNA: TGTGCCAGCAGTGAATCAGGGGTAAATACGCAGTATTTT

J: TRBJ1-2
V: TRBV5-6
size: .
D: .
CDR3: CASSLADRTDYGYTF
DNA: TGTGCCAGCAGCTTGGCCGACAGGACGGACTATGGCTACACCTTC

J: TRBJ1-5
V: TRBV4-3
size: .
D: .
CDR3: CASSQDSGPPQHF
DNA: TGCGCCAGCAGCCAAGATTCAGGGCCGCCCCAGCATTTT

J: TRBJ2-1
V: TRBV5-1
size: once
D: .
CDR3: CASMRSNEQFF
DNA: TGCGCCAGCATGCGCTCCAATGAGCAGTTCTTC

J: TRBJ2-7
V: TRBV29-1
size: .
D: TRBD1
CDR3: CSVGDPWTGGYEQYF
DNA: TGCAGCGTTGGGGATCCATGGACAGGGGGCTACGAGCAGTACTTC

J: TRBJ2-5
V: TRBV6-1
size: .
D: TRBD2
CDR3: CASRAGETQYF
DNA: TGTGCCAGCAGAGCGGGGGAGACCCAGTACTTC

J: TRBJ1-2
V: TRBV7-9
size: .
D: TRBD1
CDR3: CASSYISGTGDSSYTF
DNA: TGTGCCAGCAGCTATATCTCCGGGACAGGGGACTCAAGCTACACCTTC

J: TRBJ2-3
V: TRBV7-2
size: .
D: .
CDR3: CASSLQAVLNTDTQYF
DNA: TGTGCCAGCAGCTTGCAAGCGGTACTCAACACAGATACGCAGTATTTT

J: TRBJ2-2
V: TRBV27
size: .
D: TRBD2
CDR3: CASSWSSGYTGELFF
DNA: TGTGCCAGCAGCTGGTCTAGCGGTTACACCGGGGAGCTGTTTTTT

J: TRBJ2-2
V: TRBV4-2
size: .
D: TRBD2
CDR3: CASSQEASGIYTGELFF
DNA: TGTGCCAGCAGCCAAGAGGCTAGCGGGATTTACACCGGGGAGCTGTTTTTT

J: TRBJ2-2
V: TRBV18
size: once
D: TRBD1
CDR3: CASSREGQGLVATGELFF
DNA: TGTGCCAGCTCACGAGAGGGACAGGGATTGGTGGCCACCGGGGAGCTGTTTTTT

J: TRBJ2-7
V: TRBV19
size: .
D: .
CDR3: CASSTPTGEQYF
DNA: TGTGCCAGTAGTACGCCGACTGGGGAGCAGTACTTC

J: TRBJ2-7
V: TRBV11-3
size: .
D: .
CDR3: CASSLGGQSYEQYF
DNA: TGTGCCAGCAGCTTAGGAGGACAGTCCTACGAGCAGTACTTC

J: TRBJ2-1
V: TRBV7-2
size: .
D: .
CDR3: CASSPSSGLIPRDEQFF
DNA: TGTGCCAGCAGCCCCTCGTCTGGACTTATCCCTAGAGATGAGCAGTTCTTC

J: TRBJ2-5
V: TRBV27
size: .
D: TRBD2
CDR3: CASSVILAGEQETQYF
DNA: TGTGCCAGCAGTGTTATCCTAGCGGGAGAGCAAGAGACCCAGTACTTC

J: TRBJ2-3
V: TRBV9
size: .
D: TRBD1
CDR3: CASSAWTGSTDTQYF
DNA: TGTGCCAGCAGCGCCTGGACAGGGTCCACAGATACGCAGTATTTT

J: TRBJ2-5
V: TRBV4-1
size: .
D: TRBD2
CDR3: CASSLLSGSRETQYF
DNA: TGCGCCAGCAGTCTCCTTAGCGGGAGTAGGGAGACCCAGTACTTC

J: TRBJ1-2
V: TRBV13
size: once
D: TRBD1
CDR3: CASSLSPGTGGGYTF
DNA: TGTGCCAGCAGCTTATCCCCCGGGACAGGGGGCGGCTACACCTTC

J: TRBJ1-2
V: TRBV27
size: once
D: TRBD1
CDR3: CASSPDRGIGYTF
DNA: TGTGCCAGCAGCCCCGACAGGGGTATCGGCTACACCTTC

J: TRBJ2-3
V: TRBV7-9
size: .
D: .
CDR3: CASSSLAEGTDTQYF
DNA: TGTGCCAGCAGCTCCCTAGCAGAAGGGACAGATACGCAGTATTTT

J: TRBJ2-6
V: TRBV4-3
size: .
D: TRBD1
CDR3: CASSPGQLSGANVLTF
DNA: TGCGCCAGCAGCCCGGGACAGCTCTCTGGGGCCAACGTCCTGACTTTC

J: TRBJ2-1
V: TRBV27
size: .
D: TRBD2
CDR3: CASSVPGLAGSNEQFF
DNA: TGTGCCAGCAGTGTGCCCGGACTAGCGGGAAGCAATGAGCAGTTCTTC

J: TRBJ2-3
V: TRBV6-5
size: .
D: TRBD2
CDR3: CASGTSGIITDTQYF
DNA: TGTGCCAGCGGAACTAGCGGAATCATCACAGATACGCAGTATTTT

J: TRBJ2-7
V: TRBV21-1
size: .
D: .
CDR3: CASSKQEGGRGTYEQYF
DNA: TGTGCCAGCAGCAAACAGGAAGGCGGGAGAGGGACCTACGAGCAGTACTTC

J: TRBJ1-4
V: TRBV4-1
size: once
D: .
CDR3: CASSQDRVPTNEKLFF
DNA: TGCGCCAGCAGCCAAGATCGCGTACCAACTAATGAAAAACTGTTTTTT

J: TRBJ2-3
V: TRBV6-5
size: .
D: TRBD2
CDR3: CASKYLAAITDTQYF
DNA: TGTGCCAGCAAATACCTAGCGGCCATCACAGATACGCAGTATTTT

J: TRBJ1-3
V: TRBV19
size: .
D: .
CDR3: CASSPGGYSGNTIYF
DNA: TGTGCCAGTAGTCCGGGGGGCTACTCTGGAAACACCATATATTTT

J: TRBJ1-2
V: TRBV28
size: once
D: TRBD1
CDR3: CASSLRTGGIYGYTF
DNA: TGTGCCAGCAGTCTGCGGACAGGGGGCATCTATGGCTACACCTTC

J: TRBJ2-7
V: TRBV10-1
size: .
D: .
CDR3: CASSESLAGGTGSTYF
DNA: TGCGCCAGCAGTGAGTCTTTGGCCGGAGGGACCGGATCAACGTACTTC

J: TRBJ2-1
V: TRBV2
size: once
D: .
CDR3: CASITGPNEQFF
DNA: TGTGCCAGCATTACAGGGCCCAATGAGCAGTTCTTC

J: TRBJ2-2
V: TRBV6-6
size: .
D: .
CDR3: CATFGQGELFF
DNA: TGTGCCACCTTCGGACAGGGGGAGCTGTTTTTT

J: TRBJ1-2
V: TRBV5-1
size: .
D: TRBD1
CDR3: CASSLNRGYGYTF
DNA: TGCGCCAGCAGCTTGAACAGGGGATATGGCTACACCTTC

J: TRBJ1-4
V: TRBV30
size: .
D: TRBD1
CDR3: CAWSLGQKLFF
DNA: TGTGCCTGGAGTTTGGGACAGAAACTGTTTTTT

J: TRBJ2-7
V: TRBV4-3
size: .
D: TRBD2
CDR3: CASSRRTSGPVSYEQYF
DNA: TGCGCCAGCAGCCGGAGGACTAGCGGGCCTGTCTCCTACGAGCAGTACTTC

J: TRBJ1-1
V: TRBV28
size: .
D: .
CDR3: CASTHYPGEAFF
DNA: TGTGCCAGCACCCATTACCCGGGTGAAGCTTTCTTT

J: TRBJ1-1
V: TRBV30
size: .
D: .
CDR3: CACPDTEAFF
DNA: TGTGCCTGCCCGGACACTGAAGCTTTCTTT

J: TRBJ1-5
V: TRBV30
size: .
D: TRBD1
CDR3: CAWSRQGWVHQPQHF
DNA: TGTGCCTGGAGTAGACAGGGATGGGTTCATCAGCCCCAGCATTTT

J: TRBJ2-3
V: TRBV15
size: .
D: TRBD1
CDR3: CATSGTHRGADTQYF
DNA: TGTGCCACCAGCGGAACCCACAGGGGAGCAGATACGCAGTATTTT

J: TRBJ2-5
V: TRBV7-8
size: .
D: .
CDR3: CASSSKQGSETQYF
DNA: TGTGCCAGCAGCTCGAAGCAGGGGAGCGAGACCCAGTACTTC

J: TRBJ1-4
V: TRBV6-6
size: once
D: TRBD1
CDR3: CASSRGATNEKLFF
DNA: TGTGCCAGCAGCAGGGGGGCAACTAATGAAAAACTGTTTTTT

J: TRBJ2-2
V: TRBV7-6
size: once
D: .
CDR3: CASSLRRGNGPGELFF
DNA: TGTGCCAGCAGCTTAAGACGCGGGAACGGGCCCGGGGAGCTGTTTTTT

J: TRBJ2-7
V: TRBV29-1
size: .
D: .
CDR3: CSVSGSSYEQYF
DNA: TGCAGCGTGTCAGGAAGCTCCTACGAGCAGTACTTC

J: TRBJ2-1
V: TRBV6-5
size: .
D: .
CDR3: CASSYSARGYEQFF
DNA: TGTGCCAGCAGTTACTCCGCACGTGGCTATGAGCAGTTCTTC

J: TRBJ2-1
V: TRBV5-1
size: .
D: TRBD1
CDR3: CASKTGGAALDNEQFF
DNA: TGCGCCAGCAAAACAGGGGGCGCCGCTCTGGACAATGAGCAGTTCTTC

J: TRBJ1-1
V: TRBV18
size: .
D: .
CDR3: CASSPTVAGPEAFF
DNA: TGTGCCAGCTCACCTACCGTCGCGGGCCCCGAAGCTTTCTTT